The present T cell receptor (beta chain) was sequenced within a study of blood T cell repertoires in COVID-19. This table comes from immunoSEQ multiplex PCR, and its TCRdb copy is limited to in-frame clones, with some not included. The sample includes tens of thousands of clones, around four fifths of them seen just once. The CDR3 is 13 amino acids. CDR1 LNHDA and CDR2 SQIVND come from the germline V gene (reference sequence). V was cut by 3 bases and J by 1 base, with 6 bases left in between. The sequencing sample was made of peripheral blood. The sequence was collected from a human donor in a cohort sampled during active COVID-19. The rearrangement links TRBV19 to TRBJ1-1; D is uncertain. The CDR3 nucleotides are TGTGCCAGTAGTATCGTGGCGAACACTGAAGCTTTCTTT. The encoded protein is CASSIVANTEAFF. Full variable domain (outside the CDR3, taken from reference TRBV19 and TRBJ1-1): DGGITQSPKYLFRKEGQNVTLSCEQNLNHDAMYWYRQDPGQGLRLIYYSQIVNDFQKGDIAEGYSVSREKKESFPLTVTSAQKNPTAFYLCASSIVANTEAFFGQGTRLTVV.